What follows is one T cell receptor (beta chain) and its context. Its antigen target is currently unknown. It has no much larger one-base neighbor in the sample; base qualities were not kept. Read against the paper, the sample's time point label means: baseline before oral tofacitinib. Lesional scalp punch biopsies and peripheral blood were obtained from alopecia areata patients. After PBMCs were isolated by density centrifugation and stained for CD3, CD4 and CD8, a FACSAria was used to sort CD4+ and CD8+ T cells. Preparation of the library involved the immunoSEQ multiplex PCR assay. For TCR sequencing, RNA was extracted from every sample and reverse transcribed into cDNA to serve as template. First-strand cDNA was synthesized using SuperScript III with a 2:1 mix of oligo-dT and random hexamers. Amplification bias was assessed with a synthetic immune receptor repertoire, and residual bias was removed computationally. The authors' pipeline ran thus. Raw reads were preprocessed to remove errors, and CDR3 was defined by IMGT conventions from the conserved cysteine to phenylalanine. Clonality was computed by normalizing Shannon entropy by log2 of the number of productive unique TCRs and subtracting the result from 1. Scalp TCRbeta sequences were cross-referenced with sorted blood CD4 and CD8 repertoires so that the CD4 or CD8 identity of scalp clones could be inferred. As stored in TCRdb, this immuneACCESS dataset retains in-frame rearrangements with V and J assigned. A fraction of the clones does not appear; measured against another copy, unresolved V genes explain less than half of the discrepancy, and the remainder lacks a known reason. V, J and clone size reflect that table, while D and trimming were determined from the DNA. Recorded for this sample are 150,000 or so clones; approximately 65% of them occurred a single time. The top ten clones comprise over 9.5% of the sample.

This entry comes from a study of CD8+ T cells in alopecia areata (dated by TCRdb to the late 2010s). About the study as a whole: Treated patients were enrolled in an open-label pilot trial of oral tofacitinib at 5 to 10 mg twice daily for moderate-to-severe alopecia areata. TCRbeta CDR3 regions were amplified by immunoSEQ multiplex PCR using 35 Vbeta forward and 13 Jbeta reverse primers. Patients on tofacitinib were biopsied at baseline and after 4 and 24 weeks of treatment, and several of the patients also had a later scalp biopsy. On the human side, TCRbeta sequencing was run on scalp tissue and on sorted CD4+ and CD8+ peripheral blood T cells from healthy controls and from alopecia areata patients with either patchy or totalis/universalis disease. Scalp clonality was compared across normal scalp (n=4), patchy alopecia areata scalp (n=8), and alopecia totalis/universalis scalp (n=8). Patients received tofacitinib for 6 to 18 months and were then followed off drug for 6 months to check for delayed response and recurrence. RNA was extracted with the PAXgene miRNA kit for fixed scalp, the miRNeasy kit for PBMCs, and the RNeasy kit for mouse skin. The study used high-throughput TCRbeta sequencing to examine T cell clonal expansion in alopecia areata, in both the C3H/HeJ mouse model and human patients.

Study-wide conclusions, independent of this receptor: Shared TCR sequences between patients were less evident than in mice, which may be partly attributable to HLA diversity in the patient population. Resident alphabeta T cells in normal human skin are also sequenced, complicating scalp TCR repertoire analysis, unlike mouse skin dominated by gammadelta T cells. Higher clonality and more expanded CD8+ clones were observed in lesional scalp than in normal scalp, particularly in alopecia totalis/universalis, a finding suggestive of antigenic drive.

The sequence was collected from a human donor with alopecia areata. This specimen consisted of CD8+ T cells sorted from blood, obtained at week 0.

The CDR3 here reads CASNFGGGEETQYF. The DNA sequence follows: TGTGCCAGCAACTTTGGAGGGGGCGAGGAGACCCAGTACTTC. The rearranged chain carries TRBV7-2 and TRBJ2-5; TRBD1 could be the D gene, as 7 bases match. V sheds 7 bases and J sheds 5 bases, leaving 17 bases between their ends. Based on the germline V gene, the CDR1 and CDR2 sequences are SGHTA and FQGNSA. Spanning cysteine to phenylalanine, the CDR3 consists of 14 amino acids. CDR3 DNA only is kept here, 42 bases in frame from base 1.